This TCR beta chain was identified in a study of blood T cell repertoires in COVID-19. Study-level information: Sample material is recorded as cDNA or gDNA derived from T cells, B-cell-depleted T cells, or PBMCs.

Assignments of participants to cohorts depended upon their own reported clinical history. Authors' methods: Estimation of nucleated cell counts was performed using reference gene primer amplification. Produced via immunoSEQ multiplex PCR; TCRdb's table is partial and in-frame only. V, J and clone size reflect that table, while D and trimming were determined from the DNA. The sample lists approximately 310,000 clones; around 86% were seen once. Looked up from germline, CDR1 is WNHNN and CDR2 is SYGVQD (reference sequence). Trimming removed 4 bases at V and 8 bases at J, with 9 bases between. CDR3 size: 13 residues.

The sequence was obtained from a man aged 55 to 70 who had recovered from COVID-19. Specimen: PBMCs or T cells enriched from blood (not recorded which). The V and J genes are TRBV10-1 and TRBJ1-6; a possible D gene is TRBD1 (5 bases). The CDR3 loop is CASSVEGDSPLHF. Written as DNA, the CDR3 is TGCGCCAGCAGTGTAGAAGGGGATTCACCCCTCCACTTT.